These T cell receptor beta chains were read from a single sample in a study of cytomegalovirus exposure and HLA in healthy donors. Only in-frame clones appear in the TCRdb table, and some are missing; sequencing was by immunoSEQ multiplex PCR. Counted here are about 170,000 clones, about 82% occurring once; the ten biggest clones make up 0.7% to 0.8%. Sequenced material: PBMCs. Every receptor here comes from a female donor in good health and CMV-seronegative. Both conserved end residues are part of each CDR3. Fields, in order: D gene, clone size, J gene, V gene, CDR3 DNA, CDR3 protein. D genes are given only for firm matches. Size is omitted from some rows. Given values are once, few, many or a class for expanded clones.

d_gene: NA; abundance: once; j_gene: TRBJ2-2; v_gene: TRBV18; CDR3nt: TGTGCCAGCTCACCTCAGGGGTTGACCGGGGAGCTGTTTTTT; CDR3aa: CASSPQGLTGELFF
d_gene: NA; abundance: once; j_gene: TRBJ2-4; v_gene: TRBV19; CDR3nt: TGTGCCAGCTCAGGGTGGGACATTCAGTACTTC; CDR3aa: CASSGWDIQYF
d_gene: TRBD1; abundance: NA; j_gene: TRBJ2-1; v_gene: TRBV27; CDR3nt: TGTGCCAGCAGATCCGGGACAGGGAGGTGGACCAATGAGCAGTTCTTC; CDR3aa: CASRSGTGRWTNEQFF
d_gene: TRBD1; abundance: NA; j_gene: TRBJ2-3; v_gene: TRBV9; CDR3nt: TGTGCCAGCAGCGTGGGGACAGGAGGAGATACGCAGTATTTT; CDR3aa: CASSVGTGGDTQYF
d_gene: NA; abundance: NA; j_gene: TRBJ2-6; v_gene: TRBV18; CDR3nt: TGTGCCAGCCCACCGAGTACAGGAGTCTCTGGGGCCAACGTCCTGACTTTC; CDR3aa: CASPPSTGVSGANVLTF
d_gene: NA; abundance: few; j_gene: TRBJ2-4; v_gene: TRBV5-1; CDR3nt: TGCGCCAGCTCGTCAGGAGGGGCTGCGGCCAAAAACATTCAGTACTTC; CDR3aa: CASSSGGAAAKNIQYF
d_gene: TRBD2; abundance: NA; j_gene: TRBJ2-7; v_gene: TRBV9; CDR3nt: TGTGCCAGCAGCGGTGGGGGTAGCGGGGAAACCTACGAGCAGTACTTC; CDR3aa: CASSGGGSGETYEQYF
d_gene: NA; abundance: once; j_gene: TRBJ2-7; v_gene: TRBV29-1; CDR3nt: TGCAGCGCCGGAGGGGTTAGCTCCTACGAGCAGTACTTC; CDR3aa: CSAGGVSSYEQYF
d_gene: NA; abundance: NA; j_gene: TRBJ2-1; v_gene: TRBV6-1; CDR3nt: TGTGCCAGCAGGGCTAGCAATGAGCAGTTCTTC; CDR3aa: CASRASNEQFF
d_gene: NA; abundance: NA; j_gene: TRBJ1-5; v_gene: TRBV27; CDR3nt: TGTGCCAGCAGTTTAGGTTCGGGACACAACAATCAGCCCCAGCATTTT; CDR3aa: CASSLGSGHNNQPQHF
d_gene: NA; abundance: NA; j_gene: TRBJ1-5; v_gene: TRBV5-4; CDR3nt: TGTGCCAGCAGCGGCAACAGGGTAGGCAATCAGCCCCAGCATTTT; CDR3aa: CASSGNRVGNQPQHF
d_gene: NA; abundance: NA; j_gene: TRBJ1-3; v_gene: TRBV5-8; CDR3nt: TGTGCCAGCAGCTTGTTAGGAGTCGGAAACACCATATATTTT; CDR3aa: CASSLLGVGNTIYF
d_gene: TRBD2; abundance: NA; j_gene: TRBJ2-3; v_gene: TRBV7-2; CDR3nt: TGTGCCAGCAGCCCGGGAGGAAAGAGGACAGATACGCAGTATTTT; CDR3aa: CASSPGGKRTDTQYF
d_gene: NA; abundance: NA; j_gene: TRBJ2-5; v_gene: TRBV7-2; CDR3nt: TGTGCCAGCAGCTCCGACAGGCTCCAGATCGGGACCCAGTACTTC; CDR3aa: CASSSDRLQIGTQYF
d_gene: NA; abundance: NA; j_gene: TRBJ2-3; v_gene: TRBV27; CDR3nt: TGTGCCAGCAGTTTCTTTCTAGGCGCCACAGATACGCAGTATTTT; CDR3aa: CASSFFLGATDTQYF
d_gene: NA; abundance: NA; j_gene: TRBJ2-2; v_gene: TRBV7-2; CDR3nt: TGTGCCAGCAGCCCAGCAGGGGCCGGGGAGCTGTTTTTT; CDR3aa: CASSPAGAGELFF
d_gene: NA; abundance: few; j_gene: TRBJ2-5; v_gene: TRBV7-8; CDR3nt: TGTGCCAGCAGCTTATCGACCCGGGGTGGGGTCAGAGAGACCCAGTACTTC; CDR3aa: CASSLSTRGGVRETQYF
d_gene: NA; abundance: NA; j_gene: TRBJ1-1; v_gene: TRBV30; CDR3nt: TGTGCCTGGACCCGGGACTCCAAGAACACTGAAGCTTTCTTT; CDR3aa: CAWTRDSKNTEAFF
d_gene: NA; abundance: NA; j_gene: TRBJ2-7; v_gene: TRBV7-9; CDR3nt: TGTGCCAGCAGCTTATCCGGGACTCCCCCCTACGAGCAGTACTTC; CDR3aa: CASSLSGTPPYEQYF
d_gene: NA; abundance: NA; j_gene: TRBJ1-2; v_gene: TRBV6-5; CDR3nt: TGTGCCAGCAGTTACTCGTCCTCGGGAAACTATGGCTACACCTTC; CDR3aa: CASSYSSSGNYGYTF
d_gene: TRBD1; abundance: NA; j_gene: TRBJ1-6; v_gene: TRBV27; CDR3nt: TGTGCCAGCAGGCTGACAGGGGTTAATTCACCCCTCCACTTT; CDR3aa: CASRLTGVNSPLHF
d_gene: NA; abundance: NA; j_gene: TRBJ1-6; v_gene: TRBV15; CDR3nt: TGTGCCACCAGCAGGGGGGCAGGGTTGAATTCACCCCTCCACTTT; CDR3aa: CATSRGAGLNSPLHF
d_gene: TRBD1; abundance: NA; j_gene: TRBJ2-1; v_gene: TRBV19; CDR3nt: TGTGCCAGTAGTCCCCACCGGGACAGGGGCTACAATGAGCAGTTCTTC; CDR3aa: CASSPHRDRGYNEQFF
d_gene: NA; abundance: NA; j_gene: TRBJ2-5; v_gene: TRBV5-3; CDR3nt: TGTGCCAGAAGCCGAAGTCGAACAGGGAAGGGAGAGACCCAGTACTTC; CDR3aa: CARSRSRTGKGETQYF
d_gene: NA; abundance: NA; j_gene: TRBJ2-7; v_gene: TRBV6-5; CDR3nt: TGTGCCAGCAGTTCACGACAGCCCTCCTACGAGCAGTACTTC; CDR3aa: CASSSRQPSYEQYF
d_gene: TRBD1; abundance: NA; j_gene: TRBJ1-1; v_gene: TRBV19; CDR3nt: TGTGCCAGTAGTATTTTGGGACAGCAATACACTGAAGCTTTCTTT; CDR3aa: CASSILGQQYTEAFF
d_gene: NA; abundance: NA; j_gene: TRBJ2-5; v_gene: TRBV6-5; CDR3nt: TGTGCCAGCAGTTCAGATGAAGAGACCCAGTACTTC; CDR3aa: CASSSDEETQYF
d_gene: TRBD1; abundance: NA; j_gene: TRBJ2-7; v_gene: TRBV27; CDR3nt: TGTGCCAGCAGTCTTAGACAGGGGTCCTACGAGCAGTACTTC; CDR3aa: CASSLRQGSYEQYF
d_gene: NA; abundance: NA; j_gene: TRBJ2-7; v_gene: TRBV7-9; CDR3nt: TGTGCCAGCAGCTCGTTCGGGACTTCCGACAAGCAGTACTTC; CDR3aa: CASSSFGTSDKQYF
d_gene: TRBD2; abundance: few; j_gene: TRBJ2-1; v_gene: TRBV5-1; CDR3nt: TGCGCCAGCAGCACCGGGACTAGCGGGGGGCATGAGCAGTTCTTC; CDR3aa: CASSTGTSGGHEQFF
d_gene: TRBD2; abundance: NA; j_gene: TRBJ2-7; v_gene: TRBV5-1; CDR3nt: TGCGCCAGCAGCATACTAGCGGGGTCCTACGAGCAGTACTTC; CDR3aa: CASSILAGSYEQYF
d_gene: NA; abundance: few; j_gene: TRBJ1-3; v_gene: TRBV9; CDR3nt: TGTGCCAGCAGCGTCAAGACAGGACACTCTGGAAACACCATATATTTT; CDR3aa: CASSVKTGHSGNTIYF
d_gene: NA; abundance: NA; j_gene: TRBJ2-5; v_gene: TRBV7-2; CDR3nt: TGTGCCAGCAGCCTCCCACAGGCGCAAGAGACCCAGTACTTC; CDR3aa: CASSLPQAQETQYF
d_gene: NA; abundance: NA; j_gene: TRBJ2-3; v_gene: TRBV19; CDR3nt: TGTGCCAGTAGTATCAACAGCATCACAGATACGCAGTATTTT; CDR3aa: CASSINSITDTQYF
d_gene: NA; abundance: few; j_gene: TRBJ1-2; v_gene: TRBV28; CDR3nt: TGTGCCAGCAGCATGGGGGGTGGGGGGGCTTATGGCTACACCTTC; CDR3aa: CASSMGGGGAYGYTF
d_gene: TRBD1; abundance: NA; j_gene: TRBJ1-2; v_gene: TRBV4-1; CDR3nt: TGCGCCAGCAGCCCCGACAGGGGTGATGGCTACACCTTC; CDR3aa: CASSPDRGDGYTF
d_gene: NA; abundance: NA; j_gene: TRBJ1-1; v_gene: TRBV5-1; CDR3nt: TGCGCCAGCAGCTTACTACCTCAACCCGGCACTGAAGCTTTCTTT; CDR3aa: CASSLLPQPGTEAFF
d_gene: TRBD2; abundance: few; j_gene: TRBJ2-2; v_gene: TRBV28; CDR3nt: TGTGCCAGCAGCTCATTGCGGGAGACCACCGGGGAGCTGTTTTTT; CDR3aa: CASSSLRETTGELFF
d_gene: NA; abundance: NA; j_gene: TRBJ1-1; v_gene: TRBV5-4; CDR3nt: TGTGCCAGCAGCTTGGGCGGGGGAAACACTGAAGCTTTCTTT; CDR3aa: CASSLGGGNTEAFF
d_gene: NA; abundance: NA; j_gene: TRBJ1-1; v_gene: TRBV6-4; CDR3nt: TGTGCCAGCAGGCCAGGCGAATCAGGCACTGAAGCTTTCTTT; CDR3aa: CASRPGESGTEAFF
d_gene: NA; abundance: NA; j_gene: TRBJ2-7; v_gene: TRBV18; CDR3nt: TGTGCCAGCTCAACCACTAGCGGACAGGTCGAGCAGTACTTC; CDR3aa: CASSTTSGQVEQYF
d_gene: TRBD1; abundance: NA; j_gene: TRBJ2-5; v_gene: TRBV30; CDR3nt: TGTGCCTGGGGACAGGGCGGGACCCAGTACTTC; CDR3aa: CAWGQGGTQYF
d_gene: TRBD1; abundance: NA; j_gene: TRBJ1-2; v_gene: TRBV28; CDR3nt: TGTGCCGGAAGACCGACCGGGACAGGGAACTATGGCTACACCTTC; CDR3aa: CAGRPTGTGNYGYTF
d_gene: NA; abundance: few; j_gene: TRBJ1-2; v_gene: TRBV28; CDR3nt: TGTGCCAGCAGTTTAGTCCCCCAGGGCTACACCTTC; CDR3aa: CASSLVPQGYTF
d_gene: NA; abundance: NA; j_gene: TRBJ1-5; v_gene: TRBV7-9; CDR3nt: TGTGCCAGCAGCTTAGATGGGGAGGCTCAGCCCCAGCATTTT; CDR3aa: CASSLDGEAQPQHF
d_gene: NA; abundance: NA; j_gene: TRBJ1-1; v_gene: TRBV12-5; CDR3nt: TGTGCTAGTGGTTTGAGTGCAGGGGAGACTGAAGCTTTCTTT; CDR3aa: CASGLSAGETEAFF
d_gene: NA; abundance: once; j_gene: TRBJ1-1; v_gene: TRBV6-5; CDR3nt: TGTGCCAGTTCGGCTGGCGGAGCCACTGAAGCTTTCTTT; CDR3aa: CASSAGGATEAFF
d_gene: NA; abundance: once; j_gene: TRBJ1-2; v_gene: TRBV28; CDR3nt: TGTGCCAGCACCCCCCGGGGCTATGGCTACACCTTC; CDR3aa: CASTPRGYGYTF
d_gene: NA; abundance: NA; j_gene: TRBJ2-7; v_gene: TRBV18; CDR3nt: TGTGCCAGCTCACCAAGAACAGGTTTAGACTACGAGCAGTACTTC; CDR3aa: CASSPRTGLDYEQYF
d_gene: TRBD1; abundance: NA; j_gene: TRBJ2-3; v_gene: TRBV19; CDR3nt: TGTGCCAGTAAAAGGGCTCCCGGGACAGGCGTCCCAGATACGCAGTATTTT; CDR3aa: CASKRAPGTGVPDTQYF
d_gene: TRBD1; abundance: NA; j_gene: TRBJ2-2; v_gene: TRBV7-3; CDR3nt: TGTGCCAGCAGCACCTGGACAGGGGGGGGAGCCGGGGAGCTGTTTTTT; CDR3aa: CASSTWTGGGAGELFF
d_gene: NA; abundance: NA; j_gene: TRBJ1-2; v_gene: TRBV4-2; CDR3nt: TGTGCCAGCAGCCAAGATGAGCAGGGCACCCATAACTATGGCTACACCTTC; CDR3aa: CASSQDEQGTHNYGYTF
d_gene: TRBD1; abundance: NA; j_gene: TRBJ2-7; v_gene: TRBV2; CDR3nt: TGTGCCAGCAGGGGGGGACAGGGAGTAAGCTCGGATTACGAGCAGTACTTC; CDR3aa: CASRGGQGVSSDYEQYF
d_gene: NA; abundance: NA; j_gene: TRBJ2-5; v_gene: TRBV14; CDR3nt: TGTGCCAGCAGCCATAGTAGAGGTCAAGAGACCCAGTACTTC; CDR3aa: CASSHSRGQETQYF
d_gene: NA; abundance: once; j_gene: TRBJ1-5; v_gene: TRBV18; CDR3nt: TGTGCCAGCTCACCACGGTTCTTAGGGGCTAGCAATCAGCCCCAGCATTTT; CDR3aa: CASSPRFLGASNQPQHF
d_gene: NA; abundance: NA; j_gene: TRBJ2-2; v_gene: TRBV4-3; CDR3nt: TGCGCCAGCAGCTCGTCGGCGACTTCGGACACCGGGGAGCTGTTTTTT; CDR3aa: CASSSSATSDTGELFF
d_gene: NA; abundance: NA; j_gene: TRBJ1-3; v_gene: TRBV4-2; CDR3nt: TGTGCCAGCAGCCAAGACCCCCAGGGCACTGGAAACACCATATATTTT; CDR3aa: CASSQDPQGTGNTIYF